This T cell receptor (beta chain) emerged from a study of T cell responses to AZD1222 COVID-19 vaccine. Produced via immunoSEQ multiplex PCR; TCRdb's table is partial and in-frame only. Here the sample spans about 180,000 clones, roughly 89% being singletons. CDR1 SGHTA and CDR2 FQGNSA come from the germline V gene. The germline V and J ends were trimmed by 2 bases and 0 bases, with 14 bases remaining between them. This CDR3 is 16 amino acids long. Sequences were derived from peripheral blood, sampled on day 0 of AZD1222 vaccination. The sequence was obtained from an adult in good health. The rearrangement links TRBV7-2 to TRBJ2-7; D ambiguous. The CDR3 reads CASSLSPSTSSYEQYF. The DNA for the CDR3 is TGTGCCAGCAGCTTATCCCCGAGTACGAGCTCCTACGAGCAGTACTTC.